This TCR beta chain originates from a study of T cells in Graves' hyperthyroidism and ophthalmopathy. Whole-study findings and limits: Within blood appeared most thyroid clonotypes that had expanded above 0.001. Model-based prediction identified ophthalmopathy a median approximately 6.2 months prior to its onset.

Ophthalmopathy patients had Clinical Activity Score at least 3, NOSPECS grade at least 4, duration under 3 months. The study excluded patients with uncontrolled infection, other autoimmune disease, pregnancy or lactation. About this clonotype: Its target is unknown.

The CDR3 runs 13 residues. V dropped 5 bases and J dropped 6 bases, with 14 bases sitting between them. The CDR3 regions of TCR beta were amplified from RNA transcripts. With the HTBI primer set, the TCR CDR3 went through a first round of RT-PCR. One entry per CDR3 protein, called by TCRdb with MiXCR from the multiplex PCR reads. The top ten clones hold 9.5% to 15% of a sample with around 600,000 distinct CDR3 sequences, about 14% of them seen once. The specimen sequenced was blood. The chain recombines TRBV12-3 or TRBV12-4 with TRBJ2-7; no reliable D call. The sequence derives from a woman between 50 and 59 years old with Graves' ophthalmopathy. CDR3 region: CASSATARTEQYF. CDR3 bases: TGTGCCAGCAGTGCTACCGCTAGGACCGAGCAGTACTTC.